The T cell receptor beta chain under discussion was sequenced for a study of blood T cell repertoires in COVID-19. Study-level background: COVID-19 samples, acute and convalescent, were from the United States, Italy and Spain. PBMCs, B-cell-depleted T cells, or T cells provided the cDNA or gDNA that made up the material.

Original methodology: Reference gene primer amplification gave estimated nucleated cell counts. Sequenced by immunoSEQ multiplex PCR; TCRdb stores in-frame clones only, minus some. V, J and clone size are taken as reported in that table, and D and trimming were inferred from the DNA itself. The sample includes around 250,000 clones, approximately 86% of them seen just once. V gave up 2 bases and J gave up 0 bases; unmatched junction bases: 2. CDR3 length equals 15 residues. Germline assignment: CDR1 MNHNY and CDR2 SVGAGI (reference sequence). J is TRBJ2-3 and V is TRBV6-6; 7 bases fit TRBD2. This sequence originates from a man aged 18 to 29 with active or convalescent COVID-19. Sequenced: peripheral blood. The CDR3 DNA is TGTGCCAGCAGTTACCTAGCGGTTAGCACAGATACGCAGTATTTT. This sequence encodes CASSYLAVSTDTQYF.